The 29 T cell receptor beta chains below come from one sample, sequenced in a study of blood T cell repertoires in COVID-19. Some clones are missing from TCRdb's copy, which holds only in-frame ones; the method was immunoSEQ multiplex PCR. The sample lists about 370,000 clones; around 87% were seen once. The sequenced material came from PBMCs or T cells enriched from blood (not recorded which). All receptors derive from a man aged 18 to 29 who had recovered from COVID-19.

The genes are TRBV6-1 and TRBJ2-5, with a weak D call TRBD2 (5 bases). CDR1 and CDR2 (germline): MNHNS, SASEGT. V was pared by 3 bases and J by 3 bases, with 8 bases between. The CDR3 is 13 residues long. CDR3 sequence: CASSEGVKETQYF. As DNA, the CDR3 is TGTGCCAGCAGTGAGGGAGTGAAAGAGACCCAGTACTTC.

The chain is built from TRBV19 and TRBJ1-2, with TRBD1 as a possible D gene (6 bases). Germline-derived CDR1 and CDR2 are LNHDA and SQIVND (reference sequence). V was shortened by 6 bases and J by 3 bases, with 17 bases between the two germline ends. The CDR3 covers 15 residues. The CDR3 region is CASREQGTNYYGYTF. The CDR3 DNA reads as TGTGCCAGTAGAGAACAGGGAACAAATTACTATGGCTACACCTTC.

The V call is TRBV28, the J call TRBJ1-1, with D possibly TRBD1 on 5 matching bases. V was trimmed by 6 bases and J by 6 bases, leaving 14 bases between them. Germline values: CDR1 MDHEN, CDR2 SYDVKM. The CDR3 sequence is 13 residues long. This chain's CDR3 is CASSGGGKPEAFF. The DNA for the CDR3 is TGTGCCAGCAGCGGGGGGGGGAAGCCTGAAGCTTTCTTT.

This chain joins TRBV19 and TRBJ1-2, with D possibly matching TRBD1 (5 bases). The germline V and J ends were trimmed by 6 bases and 6 bases, with 14 bases remaining between them. The CDR3 is made up of 13 amino acids. In germline, CDR1 is LNHDA, CDR2 SQIVND (reference sequence). Here the CDR3 DNA reads TGTGCCAGTAGCAGAGGCCCCAGGGATGGCTACACCTTC. Its translation: CASSRGPRDGYTF.

This clone appeared a few times. This chain connects TRBV6-5 to TRBJ2-3, with TRBD2 as a possible D gene (6 bases). The V end lost 0 bases, the J end lost 2 bases, and 12 bases lay between the germline ends. Germline V lookup: CDR1 MNHEY, CDR2 SVGAGI. The CDR3 length is 16 residues. CDR3 protein: CASSYSLSGNTDTQYF. CDR3 coding DNA: TGTGCCAGCAGTTACTCGCTTAGCGGAAACACAGATACGCAGTATTTT.

In DNA form, the CDR3 reads TGTGCCAGCAGCTCCCCGGGACAGGGATTCGACTATGGCTACACCTTC. As protein: CASSSPGQGFDYGYTF. V gene TRBV7-6 combines with J gene TRBJ1-2; 9 bases match TRBD1. The CDR3 loop spans 16 amino acids. Looked up from germline, CDR1 is SGHVS and CDR2 is FNYEAQ. J lost 3 bases, V lost 4 bases, and 9 bases had no gene match.

The J gene is TRBJ1-2, the V gene TRBV12-3 or TRBV12-4; D is perhaps TRBD1 (5 bases). The CDR3 spans 13 residues. Between the trimmed V and J ends, which lost 3 bases and 4 bases, there was a span of 9 bases. The CDR3 region is CASSFQGTYGYTF. The CDR3 nucleotides are TGTGCCAGCAGTTTTCAGGGAACCTATGGCTACACCTTC.

This clone was recorded once. The chain uses TRBV5-8 and TRBJ1-2; TRBD1 might be the D (5 bases). This CDR3 has 13 amino acids. CDR1 is SGHTS, CDR2 YDEGEE, per germline. V shed 2 bases and J shed 8 bases, with 13 bases lying between them. The CDR3 region is CASSFYSAGGYTF. CDR3 sequence (DNA): TGTGCCAGCAGCTTCTACAGTGCAGGGGGCTACACCTTC.

V usage is TRBV7-3 and J usage is TRBJ2-1; TRBD2 agrees at 14 bases. CDR3 length: 19 residues. Germline V gene data show CDR1 as SGHTA and CDR2 as FQGTGA. J lost 0 bases, V lost 2 bases, and 6 bases had no gene match. The CDR3 is CASSLGGTSGSSSYNEQFF. DNA of the CDR3: TGTGCCAGCAGCTTAGGGGGGACTAGCGGGAGCAGCTCCTACAATGAGCAGTTCTTC.

This clone was seen only a few times. A read error may produce the germline difference seen at one junction end. This rearrangement joins TRBV9 to TRBJ1-4; no definite D call. The CDR3 extends over 15 amino acids. CDR1 and CDR2 (germline): SGDLS, YYNGEE. The CDR3 protein is CASSAGDRTIEKLFF. CDR3 sequence (DNA): TGTGCCAGCAGCGCTGGGGATAGGACTATTGAAAAACTGTTTTTT. Together with reference TRBV9 and TRBJ1-4, the CDR3 gives the full variable domain: DSGVTQTPKHLITATGQRVTLRCSPRSGDLSVYWYQQSLDQGLQFLIQYYNGEERAKGNILERFSAQQFPDLHSELNLSSLELGDSALYFCASSAGDRTIEKLFFGSGTQLSVL.

The chain has TRBV7-9 and TRBJ1-5, with D unclear. V lost 5 bases to trimming and J lost 5 bases, with 7 bases between them. The CDR3 is made up of 12 amino acids. Germline lookup yields CDR1 SEHNR and CDR2 FQNEAQ (reference sequence). This CDR3 is CASSPEDQPQHF. The CDR3 coding sequence is TGTGCCAGCAGCCCTGAGGATCAGCCCCAGCATTTT.

The rearrangement links TRBV7-2 to TRBJ2-5; 12 bases fit TRBD1. V was clipped by 1 base and J by 6 bases; unmatched bases: 3. From germline, CDR1 is SGHTA and CDR2 FQGNSA. The CDR3 is 15 residues long. The DNA for the CDR3 is TGTGCCAGCAGCTTAGTTCGGGACAGGGGGCAGACCCAGTACTTC. This translates into CASSLVRDRGQTQYF. The variable domain in full, with the rest retrieved from reference TRBV7-2 and TRBJ2-5, is GAGVSQSPSNKVTEKGKDVELRCDPISGHTALYWYRQSLGQGLEFLIYFQGNSAPDKSGLPSDRFSAERTGGSVSTLTIQRTQQEDSAVYLCASSLVRDRGQTQYFGPGTRLLVL.

The V gene is TRBV5-3, the J gene TRBJ2-7; TRBD2 agrees at 12 bases. Being an ORF, TRBV5-3 has a function that is uncertain. CDR3 length: 18 residues. The J segment lost 4 bases and the V segment lost 0 bases, leaving 11 bases of the junction unmatched. Here the CDR3 DNA reads TGTGCCAGAAGCTTGGCAGGACTAGCGGGAAGGGAGAAGTACGAGCAGTACTTC. Amino acid sequence: CARSLAGLAGREKYEQYF.

This sequence joins TRBV9 and TRBJ1-1; no clear D gene. V was clipped by 2 bases and J by 7 bases, with 12 bases between them. This CDR3 contains 13 residues. Germline V gene sequence: CDR1 SGDLS, CDR2 YYNGEE. The CDR3 region is CASSVGLEGEAFF. CDR3 DNA: TGTGCCAGCAGCGTCGGACTGGAGGGTGAAGCTTTCTTT.

The CDR3 nucleotides read TGTGCCAGCTCACCGTCCGACGGACTAATGAACACTGAAGCTTTCTTT. This codes for CASSPSDGLMNTEAFF. The chain recombines TRBV18 with TRBJ1-1; D uncertain. Germline CDR1 and CDR2: KGHSH and LQKENI. V was pared by 3 bases and J by 0 bases, with 14 bases between. The CDR3 totals 16 residues.

The chain has TRBV6-5 and TRBJ1-4, with 7 bases that match TRBD1. In germline, CDR1 is MNHEY, CDR2 SVGAGI. Trimming at V came to 6 bases and at J to 0 bases, leaving 4 bases not matched to a gene. CDR3 length: 15 amino acids. The CDR3 here is CASSEGQPTNEKLFF. Written as DNA, the CDR3 is TGTGCCAGCAGCGAGGGACAGCCAACTAATGAAAAACTGTTTTTT.

The chain is built from TRBV7-2 and TRBJ2-1; possibly TRBD2 for D (6 bases). Germline V gives CDR1 SGHTA, CDR2 FQGNSA. V dropped 5 bases and J dropped 5 bases, with 16 bases sitting between them. The length of the CDR3 is 15 residues. The chain's CDR3 is CASSAEGFFNNEQFF. DNA for the CDR3: TGTGCCAGCAGCGCGGAGGGATTCTTTAACAATGAGCAGTTCTTC.

The V and J genes are TRBV19 and TRBJ2-5; the match to TRBD2 covers 11 bases. The germline V gene has CDR1 LNHDA and CDR2 SQIVND (reference sequence). J was trimmed by 2 bases and V by 2 bases; bases with no gene match: 13. The CDR3 has 19 amino acids. CDR3 in DNA: TGTGCCAGTAGTATATTTCTGGGACTAGCGGCGAACGGACAAGAGACCCAGTACTTC. It translates to CASSIFLGLAANGQETQYF.

The genes are TRBV28 and TRBJ1-3; D uncertain. Germline lookup yields CDR1 MDHEN and CDR2 SYDVKM. The CDR3 covers 12 residues. Trimming took 6 bases from V and 5 from J, leaving 8 bases between them. CDR3 nucleotide sequence: TGTGCCAGCAGGGCAGACAGAAACACCATATATTTT. Its translation is CASRADRNTIYF.

The chain carries TRBV27 and TRBJ2-1, with TRBD2 matching 10 bases. Trimming removed 7 bases from V and 5 bases from J; junction bases left unmatched: 17. Germline CDR1 is MNHEY and CDR2 is SMNVEV (reference sequence). This CDR3 is built from 18 residues. Here the CDR3 reads CASTPRASGRFGNNEQFF. The CDR3, as DNA: TGTGCCAGCACCCCCAGGGCTAGCGGGAGATTTGGGAACAATGAGCAGTTCTTC.

This clone has only one observation. The rearrangement joins TRBV9 to TRBJ2-2; D gene ambiguous. The CDR3 extends over 13 amino acids. The germline V gene has CDR1 SGDLS and CDR2 YYNGEE. The germline V and J ends were trimmed by 4 bases and 5 bases, with 9 bases remaining between them. This chain's CDR3 is CASSPGETGELFF. CDR3 nucleotide sequence: TGTGCCAGCAGCCCTGGTGAGACCGGGGAGCTGTTTTTT.

This chain uses TRBV5-1 with TRBJ2-7, with D perhaps TRBD1 (6 bases). There are 12 residues in the CDR3. Trimming removed 5 bases at V and 6 bases at J, with 12 bases between. Germline CDR1 reads SGHRS; CDR2 reads YFSETQ. This CDR3 is CASSSTGIEQYF. The CDR3 DNA follows: TGCGCCAGCAGTTCGACAGGTATCGAGCAGTACTTC.

With respect to this clone: This sample also contains other DNA sequences that code for the same CDR3. The chain is built from TRBV12-3 or TRBV12-4 and TRBJ2-1; D remains ambiguous. The CDR3 is 11 residues long. The V and J ends lost 5 bases and 7 bases respectively, with 6 bases between them. CDR3 protein: CASSLRNEQFF. The CDR3 DNA reads as TGTGCCAGCAGTCTGCGGAATGAGCAGTTCTTC.

CDR3 bases: TGTGCCAGCAGTCCTACAGGGGAGGTGAAGCCCCAGCATTTT. This encodes CASSPTGEVKPQHF. The chain uses TRBV28 and TRBJ1-5, with 7 bases fitting TRBD1. With V trimmed by 5 bases and J by 8 bases, 9 bases remained unmatched. Germline assignment: CDR1 MDHEN and CDR2 SYDVKM. The CDR3 has 14 amino acids.

The chain joins TRBV6-5 to TRBJ2-1; perhaps TRBD1 as D (6 bases). Germline values: CDR1 MNHEY, CDR2 SVGAGI. Trimming shortened V by 0 bases and J by 5 bases, and 14 bases separated the two germline ends. The CDR3 has 16 residues. The CDR3 nucleotides read TGTGCCAGCAGTTACTCCAGGGGCCCAATAGACAATGAGCAGTTCTTC. Protein: CASSYSRGPIDNEQFF.

The chain has TRBV29-1 and TRBJ1-1, with D possibly being TRBD1 (5 bases). Per germline, CDR1 SQVTM and CDR2 ANQGSEA. The germline V and J ends were trimmed by 6 bases and 5 bases, with 16 bases remaining between them. This CDR3 is 13 amino acids long. The CDR3: CSVFSGLGTEAFF. CDR3 bases: TGCAGCGTATTTTCAGGGTTAGGGACTGAAGCTTTCTTT.

V gene TRBV28 combines with J gene TRBJ2-1, with 7 nucleotides matching TRBD2. CDR3 length: 13 amino acids. Germline V lookup: CDR1 MDHEN, CDR2 SYDVKM. The CDR3 DNA reads TGTGCGGGGGGGGGACCCACCTACAATGAGCAGTTCTTC. It is translated as CAGGGPTYNEQFF.

This clone has only a few counts. V gene TRBV7-6 combines with J gene TRBJ2-1; perhaps TRBD2 as D (6 bases). CDR3 length: 11 residues. CDR1 is SGHVS and CDR2 is FNYEAQ in the germline V gene. V was pared by 5 bases and J by 10 bases, with 9 bases between. CDR3: CASSEAGEQFF. The DNA of the CDR3 is TGTGCCAGCAGCGAGGCGGGGGAGCAGTTCTTC.

This clone was seen at least ten times. CDR3 nucleotides: TGTGCCAGCAGCTTAGGGACAGCCGGGAACTATGGCTACACCTTC. Protein: CASSLGTAGNYGYTF. This rearrangement joins TRBV7-9 to TRBJ1-2; perhaps TRBD1 as D (6 bases). The CDR3 consists of 15 residues. Trimming pared 1 base from V and 2 bases from J, leaving 11 bases between. From germline, CDR1 is SEHNR and CDR2 FQNEAQ (reference sequence). Full variable domain (rest looked up from reference TRBV7-9 and TRBJ1-2): DTGVSQNPRHKITKRGQNVTFRCDPISEHNRLYWYRQTLGQGPEFLTYFQNEAQLEKSRLLSDRFSAERPKGSFSTLEIQRTEQGDSAMYLCASSLGTAGNYGYTFGSGTRLTVV.